This T cell receptor beta chain emerged from a study of beta chain features in type 1 diabetes. From germline, CDR1 is MNHNY and CDR2 SVGAGI (reference sequence). V lost 5 bases, J lost 7 bases, and 15 bases lay in between. This CDR3 region has 13 residues. With respect to this clone: Its target is unknown.

Findings and limits, study-wide: Fewer junction insertions and more nucleotide deletions appeared in type 1 diabetes patients. Patients' naive, central memory and Treg TCRB repertoires seemed closer to one another than those of healthy donors. Patients with Type 1 diabetes showed moderately but significantly shorter TCRB CDR3s in all four CD4+ subsets.

Isolated RNA was reverse transcribed in full, so expressed TCRB transcripts were sequenced. Generated by immunoSEQ multiplex PCR, the TCRdb table keeps only in-frame clones and is missing some. The data contain 680,000 or so clones, about an eighth of them singletons. This rearrangement joins TRBV6-6 to TRBJ2-7, with D possibly TRBD2 on 6 matching bases. Material for sequencing was naive CD4+ T cells from blood. This receptor was obtained from a man aged 18-30 years with type 1 diabetes. CDR3 region: CASSTARGGEQYF. CDR3 coding DNA: TGTGCCAGCAGTACAGCTCGAGGAGGGGAGCAGTACTTC.